This T cell receptor beta chain is from a study of metastatic and nonmetastatic thyroid tumors. Findings and caveats of the study: According to reports, the diversity of TCR beta was significantly higher in malignant thyroid tumors than in benign nodules, and this held in both blood and tumor samples.

In the source study's methods: Clinicopathological groups of papillary thyroid cancer showed CDR3 differences that were used to build a distant-metastasis classifier. TCRdb re-called the PCR reads with MiXCR. The V and J calls follow TCRdb's processing rather than the paper's. Among tens of thousands of clones listed, over 20% were seen once. Every patient was untreated before thyroid surgery. This clone ranks as medium-sized. The antigen is not known. This CDR3 contains 18 residues. Germline CDR1 and CDR2: MNHNS and SASEGT. V gave up 0 bases and J gave up 3 bases; unmatched junction bases: 12. Sequences were obtained from blood. The receptor's source is a female donor with papillary thyroid cancer or a benign thyroid nodule (not recorded which). Some clones in this sample may be carry-over from other donors' samples. The chain combines TRBV6-1 with TRBJ2-7; TRBD2 matches 9 bases. CDR3 in amino acids: CASSEAVASGAKGYEQYF. The DNA for the CDR3 is TGTGCCAGCAGTGAAGCGGTGGCTAGCGGGGCCAAGGGCTACGAGCAGTACTTC.